This T cell receptor beta chain was captured in a study of T cell responses to AZD1222 COVID-19 vaccine. The CDR3 covers 15 residues. V trimming: 4 bases; J trimming: 11 bases; junction bases outside the gene matches: 12. Germline values: CDR1 SQVTM, CDR2 ANQGSEA. Generated by immunoSEQ multiplex PCR, the TCRdb table keeps only in-frame clones and is missing some. Here the sample spans about 190,000 clones, under 95% being singletons. Study-wide results and caveats: Spike-spanning, vaccine-associated CD4 TCRs were dominant at 160-218 and 743-854.

Details on this clone: Its antigen is still unknown.

This rearrangement joins TRBV29-1 to TRBJ1-4, with 11 bases fitting TRBD1. This sequence originates from an adult in good health. Sample: peripheral blood, taken on day 0 of AZD1222 vaccination. The CDR3 reads CSVVGIERDRGKLFF. CDR3 nucleotide sequence: TGCAGCGTTGTCGGGATCGAACGGGACAGGGGGAAACTGTTTTTT.